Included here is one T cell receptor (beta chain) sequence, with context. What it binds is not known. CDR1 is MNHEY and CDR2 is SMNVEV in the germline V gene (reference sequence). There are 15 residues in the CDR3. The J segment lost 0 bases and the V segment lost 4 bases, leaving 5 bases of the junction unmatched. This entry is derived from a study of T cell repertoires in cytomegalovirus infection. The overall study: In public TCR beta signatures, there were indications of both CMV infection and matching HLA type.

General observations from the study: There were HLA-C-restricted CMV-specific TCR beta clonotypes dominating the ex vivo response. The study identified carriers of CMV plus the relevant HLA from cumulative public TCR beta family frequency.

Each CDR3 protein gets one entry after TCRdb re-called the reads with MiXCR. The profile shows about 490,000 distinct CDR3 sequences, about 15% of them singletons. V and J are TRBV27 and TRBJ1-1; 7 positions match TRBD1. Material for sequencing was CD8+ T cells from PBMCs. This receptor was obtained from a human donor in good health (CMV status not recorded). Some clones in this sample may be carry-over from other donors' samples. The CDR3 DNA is TGTGCCAGCAGTTCCCTAGGGGGCTTGAACACTGAAGCTTTCTTT. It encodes CASSSLGGLNTEAFF.